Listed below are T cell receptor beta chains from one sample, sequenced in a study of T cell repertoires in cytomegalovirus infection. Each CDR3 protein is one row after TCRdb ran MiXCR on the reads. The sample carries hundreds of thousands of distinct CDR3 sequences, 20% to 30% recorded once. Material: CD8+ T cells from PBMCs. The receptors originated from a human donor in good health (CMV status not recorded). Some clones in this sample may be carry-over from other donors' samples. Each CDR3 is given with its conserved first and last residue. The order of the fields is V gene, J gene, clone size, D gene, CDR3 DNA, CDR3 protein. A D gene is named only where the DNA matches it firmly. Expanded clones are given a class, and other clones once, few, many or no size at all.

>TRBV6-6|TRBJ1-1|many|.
TGTGCCAGCAGTTACGGGAGGTCTGAAGCTTTCTTT
CASSYGRSEAFF
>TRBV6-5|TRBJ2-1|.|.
TGTGCCAGCAGTTACATGGACCTTAGTGGTGAGCAGTTCTTC
CASSYMDLSGEQFF
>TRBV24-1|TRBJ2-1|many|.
TGTGCCACCAGTGAGAGGCGCGGACGTGAGCAGTTCTTC
CATSERRGREQFF
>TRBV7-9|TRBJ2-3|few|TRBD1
TGTGCCAGCAGCTCTCGGACAGGGGCCCAATCAGATACGCAGTATTTT
CASSSRTGAQSDTQYF
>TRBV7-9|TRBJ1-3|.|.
TGTGCCAGCAGCGCGGACGTGGTCGACACCATATATTTT
CASSADVVDTIYF
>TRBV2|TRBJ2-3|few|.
TGTGCCACCTCCGGAGAGCGACGGGCAGGTGATACGCAGTATTTT
CATSGERRAGDTQYF
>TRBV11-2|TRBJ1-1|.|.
TGTGCCAGCAGCTTATTACCCGGAGGGAAGAACACTGAAGCTTTCTTT
CASSLLPGGKNTEAFF
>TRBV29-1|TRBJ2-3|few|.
TGCAGCGTTGAGGGAGACGGGGTTACGCAGTATTTT
CSVEGDGVTQYF
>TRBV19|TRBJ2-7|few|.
TGTGCCAGTAGTATGCAGGGCTACTCCTACGAGCAGTACTTC
CASSMQGYSYEQYF
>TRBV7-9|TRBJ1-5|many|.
TGTGCCAGCAGCCCCGCTCGGGATCAGCCCCAGCATTTT
CASSPARDQPQHF
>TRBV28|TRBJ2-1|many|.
TGTGCCAGCAGTTTTGGTAGCTCCTACAATGAGCAGTTCTTC
CASSFGSSYNEQFF
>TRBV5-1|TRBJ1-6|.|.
TGCGCCAGCAAATACGACACCGGAAATTCACCCCTCCACTTT
CASKYDTGNSPLHF
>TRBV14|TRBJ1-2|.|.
TGTGCCAGCAGCCAGTACCGACGAGGGGCAGATTATGGCTACACCTTC
CASSQYRRGADYGYTF
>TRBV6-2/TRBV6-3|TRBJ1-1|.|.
TGTGCCAGCAGTTACAGGCCCCCGGGCACTGAAGCTTTCTTT
CASSYRPPGTEAFF
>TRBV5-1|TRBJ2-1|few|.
TGCGCCAGCAGCTTGGCACGACAGAGGAGCTCCTACAATGAGCAGTTCTTC
CASSLARQRSSYNEQFF
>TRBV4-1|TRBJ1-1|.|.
TGCGCCAGCAGCCAAGCGACAGGAATCACTGAAGCTTTCTTT
CASSQATGITEAFF
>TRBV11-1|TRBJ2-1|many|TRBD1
TGTGCCAGCAGCTTAGACCCGACAGGGGCCTACAATGAGCAGTTCTTC
CASSLDPTGAYNEQFF
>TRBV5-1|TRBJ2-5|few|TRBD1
TGCGCCAGCAGCTGGACAGGGGGCACGGCGGAGACCCAGTACTTC
CASSWTGGTAETQYF
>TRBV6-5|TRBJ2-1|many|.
TGTGCCAGCAGTTACTCAAATTACCGGGGCGAGCAGTTCTTC
CASSYSNYRGEQFF
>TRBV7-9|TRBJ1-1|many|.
TGTGCCAGCAGCCCGGGGGGGCCGGGGGCTTTCTTT
CASSPGGPGAFF
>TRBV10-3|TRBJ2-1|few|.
TGTGCCATCAGGGACGGACAGCGACGCTCCTACAATGAGCAGTTCTTC
CAIRDGQRRSYNEQFF
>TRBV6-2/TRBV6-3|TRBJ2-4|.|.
TGTGCCAGCAGTTACCCCGGACGGGAGCGTGGAAACATTCAGTACTTC
CASSYPGRERGNIQYF
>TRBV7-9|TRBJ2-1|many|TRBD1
TGTGCCAGCAGCCCGCGGGACAGGCATTACAATGAGCAGTTCTTC
CASSPRDRHYNEQFF
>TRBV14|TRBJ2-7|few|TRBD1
TGTGCCAGCAGCCAACCGCCGGGACAGGTCTCCTACGAGCAGTACTTC
CASSQPPGQVSYEQYF
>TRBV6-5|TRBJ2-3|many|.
TGTGCCAGCAGTTACTCCTCCTCAGATACGCAGTATTTT
CASSYSSSDTQYF
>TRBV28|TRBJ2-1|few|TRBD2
TGTGCCAGCAGACCTAGCGGGGGGGCTGGAGAGCAGTTCTTC
CASRPSGGAGEQFF
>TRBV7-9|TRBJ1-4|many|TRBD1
TGTGCCAGCAGCACCACCTTACAGGGGATTAATGAAAAACTGTTTTTT
CASSTTLQGINEKLFF
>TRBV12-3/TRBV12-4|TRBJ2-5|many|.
TGTGCCAGCAGCCCCGGACAAGAGACCCAGTACTTC
CASSPGQETQYF
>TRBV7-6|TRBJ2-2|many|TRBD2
TGTGCCAGCAGCTTACGAGGACTAGGGGTTCCCGAAATCACTCGTACCGGGGAGCTGTTTTTT
CASSLRGLGVPEITRTGELFF
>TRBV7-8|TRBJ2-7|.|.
TGTGCCAGCTCGCCCTACGGAGGCCCCTACGAGCAGTACTTC
CASSPYGGPYEQYF
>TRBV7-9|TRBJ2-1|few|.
TGTGCCAGCAGCCAGACAGGAGAACTCAATGAGCAGTTCTTC
CASSQTGELNEQFF
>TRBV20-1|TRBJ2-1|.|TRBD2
TGCAGTGCTAGATTGGAGCGGGGGGGTTTTGAGCAGTTCTTC
CSARLERGGFEQFF
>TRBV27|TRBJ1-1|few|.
TGTGCCAGCAGTTTATGGCCGGGACGTGAGACTGAAGCTTTCTTT
CASSLWPGRETEAFF
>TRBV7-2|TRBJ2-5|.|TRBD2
TGTGCCAGCAGCTTAGGAAATAGCCTAGCGGGGAATCAAGAGACCCAGTCCTTC
CASSLGNSLAGNQETQSF
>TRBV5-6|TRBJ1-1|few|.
TGTGCCAGCAGTGGACGGAGGACTGAAGCTTTCTTT
CASSGRRTEAFF
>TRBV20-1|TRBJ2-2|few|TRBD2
TGCAGTGCTAGAGATCGAGCGGGGGGCCTCACCGGGGAGCTGTTTTTT
CSARDRAGGLTGELFF
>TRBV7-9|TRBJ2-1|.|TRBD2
TGTGCCAGCAGCGCAGCTAGCGGGGGGGCCCACAATGAGCAGTTCTTC
CASSAASGGAHNEQFF
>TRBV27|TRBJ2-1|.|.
TGTGCCAGCAGTTGGACTGACGACAATGAGCAGTTCTTC
CASSWTDDNEQFF
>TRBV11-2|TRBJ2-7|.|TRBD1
TGTGCCAGCAGCCGAACCTGGGACAGGGGGGACGAGCAGTACTTC
CASSRTWDRGDEQYF
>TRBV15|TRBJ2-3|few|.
TGTGCCACCAGCAGATCCGGGGCCCGGGCAGATACGCAGTATTTT
CATSRSGARADTQYF
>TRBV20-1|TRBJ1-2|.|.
TGCAGTGCTAGAGATTCCAGGGACTATGGCTACACCTTC
CSARDSRDYGYTF
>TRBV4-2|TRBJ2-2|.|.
TGTGCCAGCAGCCAAGAGCTGTCCCCGGGACGTACGAACACCGGGGAGCTGTTTTTT
CASSQELSPGRTNTGELFF
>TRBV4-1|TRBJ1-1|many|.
TGCGCCAGCAGCCTAGATCCTTCAGGGAGGCCCACTGAAGCTTTCTTT
CASSLDPSGRPTEAFF
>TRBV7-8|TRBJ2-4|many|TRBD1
TGTGCCAGCAGTACCACTTTTGACAGGGGGAAAGCCAAAAACATTCAGTACTTC
CASSTTFDRGKAKNIQYF
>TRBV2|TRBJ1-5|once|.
TGTACCAGCAGTGAAATAGGGGACAATCAGCCCCAGCATTTT
CTSSEIGDNQPQHF